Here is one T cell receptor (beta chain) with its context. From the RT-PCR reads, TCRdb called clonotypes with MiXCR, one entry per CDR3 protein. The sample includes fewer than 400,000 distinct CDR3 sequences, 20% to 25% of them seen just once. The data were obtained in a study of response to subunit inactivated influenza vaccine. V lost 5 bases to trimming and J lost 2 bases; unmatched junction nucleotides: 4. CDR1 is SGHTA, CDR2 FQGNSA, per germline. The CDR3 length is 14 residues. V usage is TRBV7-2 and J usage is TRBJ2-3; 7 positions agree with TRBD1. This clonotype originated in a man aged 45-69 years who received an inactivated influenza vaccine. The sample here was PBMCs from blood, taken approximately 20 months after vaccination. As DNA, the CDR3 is TGTGCCAGCAGCAAGGACAGGTTCACAGATACGCAGTATTTT. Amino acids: CASSKDRFTDTQYF.